A single TCR beta chain is shown here with its context. Antigen unknown. A much more abundant neighbour one base away suggests this may be a read error. Synthesis of TCR beta cDNA was carried out from 500 ng total RNA with a constant-region primer. What produced the TCR beta libraries was three nested multiplex PCR rounds using slightly modified ARM-PCR. TRBV1-TRBV30 forward primers paired with a C-beta reverse primer were used in the first two PCR rounds, which ran approximately 11 cycles each. MiXCR was run by TCRdb on the multiplex PCR reads, yielding one entry per CDR3 protein. The sample contains approximately 310,000 distinct CDR3 sequences, over 55% of which appear only once. Germline V gives CDR1 LGHNA, CDR2 YNFKEQ. This CDR3 contains 15 residues. This sample was included in a study of tumor-infiltrating lymphocytes in primary liver carcinoma. As for the study in general: Surgeons treated the primary liver carcinoma of the patients by surgical resection. Patients of both sexes were 30 to 69 years old.

Researchers drew blood RNA from unsorted whole blood and extracted germline DNA as well. Whole-study findings and limits: The use of bulk unsorted samples meant that CD4+ and CD8+ repertoires were not compared.

The sequenced sample was peripheral blood. The origin of this receptor is a man aged 35 to 55 with primary liver carcinoma and hepatitis B virus infection. This chain joins TRBV4-2 and TRBJ2-1; D is undetermined. CDR3 nucleotide sequence: TGTGCCAGCAGCCAAGGGTCGAGCTCCTACAATGAGCAGATCTTC. Translating gives CASSQGSSSYNEQIF.